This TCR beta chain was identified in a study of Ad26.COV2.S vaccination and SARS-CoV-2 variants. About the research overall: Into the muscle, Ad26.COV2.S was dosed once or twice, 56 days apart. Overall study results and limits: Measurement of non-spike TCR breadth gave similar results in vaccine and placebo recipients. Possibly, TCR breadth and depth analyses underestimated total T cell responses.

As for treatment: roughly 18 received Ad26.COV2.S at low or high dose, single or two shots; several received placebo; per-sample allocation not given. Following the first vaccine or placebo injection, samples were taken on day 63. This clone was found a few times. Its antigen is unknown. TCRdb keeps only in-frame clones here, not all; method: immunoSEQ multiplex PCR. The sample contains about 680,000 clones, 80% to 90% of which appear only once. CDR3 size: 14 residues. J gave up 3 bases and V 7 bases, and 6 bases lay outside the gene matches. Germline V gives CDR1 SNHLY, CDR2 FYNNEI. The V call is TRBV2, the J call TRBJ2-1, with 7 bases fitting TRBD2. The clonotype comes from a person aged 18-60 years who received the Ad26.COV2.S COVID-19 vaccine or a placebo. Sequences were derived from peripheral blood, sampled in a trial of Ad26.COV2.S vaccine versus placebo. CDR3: CASNGRAFYNEQFF. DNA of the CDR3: TGTGCCAGCAATGGGAGGGCCTTCTACAATGAGCAGTTCTTC.